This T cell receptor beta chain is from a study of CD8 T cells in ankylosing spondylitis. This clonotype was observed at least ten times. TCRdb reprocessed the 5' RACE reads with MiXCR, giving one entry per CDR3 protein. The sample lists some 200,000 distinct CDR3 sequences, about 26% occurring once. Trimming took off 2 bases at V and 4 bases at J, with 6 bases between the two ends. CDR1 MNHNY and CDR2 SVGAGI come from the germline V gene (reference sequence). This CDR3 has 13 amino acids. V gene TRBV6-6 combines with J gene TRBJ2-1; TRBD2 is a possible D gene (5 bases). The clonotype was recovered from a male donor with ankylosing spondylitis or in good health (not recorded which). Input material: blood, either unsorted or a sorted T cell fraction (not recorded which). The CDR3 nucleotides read TGTGCCAGCAGTTACGGGGAGTACAATGAGCAGTTCTTC. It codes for CASSYGEYNEQFF.